The 27 T cell receptor beta chains in this list originate from one sample, sequenced in a study of T cell responses to AZD1222 COVID-19 vaccine. Sequenced by immunoSEQ multiplex PCR; TCRdb stores in-frame clones only, minus some. The sample includes roughly 150,000 clones, around 89% of them seen just once. The specimen was peripheral blood, collected on day 0 of AZD1222 vaccination. The receptors shown here come from an adult in good health.

The rearrangement uses TRBV15 and TRBJ1-6, with 7 bases fitting TRBD1. Looked up from germline, CDR1 is LNHNV and CDR2 is YYDKDF (reference sequence). CDR3 length equals 16 residues. With V trimmed by 0 bases and J by 11 bases, 10 bases remained unmatched. CDR3 residues: CATSRDGQGVNPPLHF. The DNA of the CDR3 is TGTGCCACCAGCAGAGATGGTCAGGGGGTCAATCCACCCCTCCACTTT.

The chain has TRBV7-9 and TRBJ2-1; D perhaps matches TRBD1 (5 bases). This CDR3 spans 15 amino acids. V dropped 5 bases and J dropped 7 bases, with 18 bases sitting between them. Germline CDR1 SEHNR, CDR2 FQNEAQ (reference sequence). CDR3 in amino acids: CASSPPSDRWNEQFF. The CDR3, as DNA: TGTGCCAGCAGCCCACCATCCGACAGATGGAATGAGCAGTTCTTC.

The gene calls are TRBV6-1 and TRBJ1-3, with D possibly matching TRBD1 (6 bases). This CDR3 has 16 residues. The ends were cut back, 2 bases at V and 0 bases at J, with 11 bases in the middle. Germline V gene sequence: CDR1 MNHNS, CDR2 SASEGT. The CDR3 DNA follows: TGTGCCAGCAGTGAAATCGGGGGCGCCTCTGGAAACACCATATATTTT. Amino acids: CASSEIGGASGNTIYF.

The V gene is TRBV19, the J gene TRBJ2-7; TRBD1 agrees at 8 bases. CDR3 length: 14 amino acids. The V segment lost 5 bases and the J segment 2 bases; nucleotides outside the gene matches: 5. Germline loops: CDR1 LNHDA, CDR2 SQIVND (reference sequence). The CDR3 spells CASSRTGNTYEQYF. In DNA form, the CDR3 reads TGTGCCAGTAGTCGGACAGGGAATACCTACGAGCAGTACTTC.

The chain employs TRBV7-2 and TRBJ1-3; D unclear. The CDR3 is made up of 13 amino acids. The V end lost 1 base, the J end lost 4 bases, and 5 bases lay between the germline ends. The germline V gene has CDR1 SGHTA and CDR2 FQGNSA. In DNA, the CDR3 is TGTGCCAGCAGCTTAGTGGGGGGAAACACCATATATTTT. Protein: CASSLVGGNTIYF.

The chain combines TRBV6-2 or TRBV6-3 with TRBJ2-1, with D perhaps matching TRBD2 (5 bases). This CDR3 has 14 amino acids. The germline gives CDR1 MNHEY, CDR2 SVGEGT. With 7 bases removed from V and 5 bases from J, the gap between germline ends came to 15 bases. The CDR3 nucleotides read TGTGCCAGCATCCCTAGAGGGAAAAACAATGAGCAGTTCTTC. It encodes CASIPRGKNNEQFF.

The chain recombines TRBV6-6 with TRBJ1-1, with D maybe TRBD1 (5 bases). Trimming removed 6 bases at V and 1 base at J, with 9 bases between. This CDR3 is 13 amino acids long. Germline loops: CDR1 MNHNY, CDR2 SVGAGI (reference sequence). This CDR3 reads CASRGGANTEAFF. The CDR3 DNA reads TGTGCCAGCAGGGGCGGGGCGAACACTGAAGCTTTCTTT.

The chain is built from TRBV9 and TRBJ1-2; the match to TRBD1 covers 9 bases. The CDR3 is 16 amino acids. J gave up 3 bases and V 0 bases, and 6 bases lay outside the gene matches. The germline gives CDR1 SGDLS, CDR2 YYNGEE. Here the CDR3 DNA reads TGTGCCAGCAGCGTAGATTGGACAGGGGCGGACTATGGCTACACCTTC. Encoded protein: CASSVDWTGADYGYTF.

This chain joins TRBV2 and TRBJ2-5; 7 bases agree with TRBD1. The CDR3 contains 15 residues. Germline assignment: CDR1 SNHLY and CDR2 FYNNEI. V lost 4 bases and J lost 5; bases outside the gene matches: 10. CDR3 region: CASSGIGGFGETQYF. Written as DNA, the CDR3 is TGTGCCAGCAGTGGTATAGGGGGCTTCGGGGAGACCCAGTACTTC.

V is TRBV19 and J is TRBJ2-1; D unclear. V was trimmed by 5 bases and J by 2 bases, leaving 10 bases between them. Germline assignment: CDR1 LNHDA and CDR2 SQIVND (reference sequence). CDR3 length equals 14 residues. The chain's CDR3 is CASSVRVAYNEQFF. As DNA, the CDR3 is TGTGCCAGTAGTGTCCGAGTGGCCTACAATGAGCAGTTCTTC.

V usage is TRBV6-2 or TRBV6-3 and J usage is TRBJ2-3; TRBD1 matches at 9 bases. The CDR3 spans 17 residues. The germline gives CDR1 MNHEY, CDR2 SVGEGT. V gave up 6 bases and J gave up 4 bases; unmatched junction bases: 14. This chain's CDR3 is CASSSSGTGTFPDTQYF. The CDR3 DNA reads TGTGCCAGCAGCTCCTCGGGGACAGGGACCTTTCCAGATACGCAGTATTTT.

J is TRBJ2-7 and V is TRBV6-2 or TRBV6-3; 13 nucleotides line up with TRBD2. V was clipped by 6 bases and J by 0 bases; unmatched bases: 11. From germline, CDR1 is MNHEY and CDR2 SVGEGT. The CDR3 covers 18 residues. The CDR3 DNA follows: TGTGCCAGCAGCCCTATGGGACTAGCGGGAACCCTCTCCTACGAGCAGTACTTC. It codes for CASSPMGLAGTLSYEQYF.

The chain employs TRBV6-1 and TRBJ1-5; D may be TRBD1 (5 bases). The germline V gene has CDR1 MNHNS and CDR2 SASEGT. The CDR3 runs 13 residues. The V and J ends lost 3 bases and 7 bases respectively, with 10 bases between them. The CDR3 DNA is TGTGCCAGCAGTGACAGGGTTGAACAGCCCCAGCATTTT. Its protein product is CASSDRVEQPQHF.

V is TRBV6-1 and J is TRBJ1-2; tentatively, D is TRBD1 (5 bases). Trimming took 0 bases from V and 4 from J, leaving 9 bases between them. The CDR3 extends over 14 amino acids. Germline lookup yields CDR1 MNHNS and CDR2 SASEGT. In DNA form, the CDR3 reads TGTGCCAGCAGTGAAGCAGCAGGGAGCTATGGCTACACCTTC. Translation gives CASSEAAGSYGYTF.

This chain uses TRBV6-5 with TRBJ2-7; 7 bases align to TRBD2. This CDR3 region has 13 residues. Losses at the gene ends were 7 bases for V and 5 bases for J; bases not matched to a gene: 8. Germline CDR1 and CDR2: MNHEY and SVGAGI. CDR3 sequence: CASNPSGTDEQYF. The DNA of the CDR3 is TGTGCCAGCAACCCCAGCGGGACGGACGAGCAGTACTTC.

The rearrangement joins TRBV5-1 to TRBJ1-2, with TRBD1 matching over 8 bases. There are 17 residues in the CDR3. With V trimmed by 0 bases and J by 4 bases, 11 bases remained unmatched. Germline V gives CDR1 SGHRS, CDR2 YFSETQ. The CDR3 nucleotides read TGCGCCAGCAGCTTGGCCAGGACATCGGGACAGGTCTATGGCTACACCTTC. Encoded protein: CASSLARTSGQVYGYTF.

The J gene is TRBJ1-2, the V gene TRBV30, with D uncertain. V gave up 0 bases and J gave up 5 bases, with 16 bases separating them. This CDR3 is 15 amino acids long. Germline CDR1 reads GTSNPN; CDR2 reads SVGIG (reference sequence). The CDR3, as DNA: TGTGCCTGGAGTGTACCAGTTGGATCCAGATATGGCTACACCTTC. Protein: CAWSVPVGSRYGYTF. The complete variable domain, with remaining parts taken from reference TRBV30 and TRBJ1-2, reads SQTIHQWPATLVQPVGSPLSLECTVEGTSNPNLYWYRQAAGRGLQLLFYSVGIGQISSEVPQNLSASRPQDRQFILSSKKLLLSDSGFYLCAWSVPVGSRYGYTFGSGTRLTVV.

DNA for the CDR3: TGCAGCGTTGAAGACCAAACGCAGTATTTT. This gives the protein CSVEDQTQYF. The rearrangement uses TRBV29-1 and TRBJ2-3; D ambiguous. Germline V gene sequence: CDR1 SQVTM, CDR2 ANQGSEA. V was shortened by 0 bases and J by 9 bases, with 4 bases between the two germline ends. This CDR3 spans 10 amino acids.

In this sample, this clone turned up a few times. This chain links TRBV2 with TRBJ2-4; TRBD2 is a possible D gene (6 bases). Germline V gene lookup returns CDR1 SNHLY and CDR2 FYNNEI. V dropped 6 bases and J dropped 3 bases, with 15 bases sitting between them. This CDR3 region has 15 residues. In DNA form, the CDR3 reads TGTGCCAGCAGAAGCGGGCAGGGAGGCAAAAACATTCAGTACTTC. Its translation is CASRSGQGGKNIQYF.

Comment on this clone: Different DNA sequences within this sample yield the same CDR3. The genes are TRBV9 and TRBJ2-5, with D tentatively TRBD2 (5 bases). V dropped 3 bases and J dropped 5 bases, with 8 bases sitting between them. Germline assignment: CDR1 SGDLS and CDR2 YYNGEE. CDR3 size: 12 residues. The CDR3 loop is CASSARGETQYF. CDR3 sequence (DNA): TGTGCCAGCAGCGCCCGGGGTGAGACCCAGTACTTC.

The chain joins TRBV28 to TRBJ1-4; unclear D gene. Germline V lookup: CDR1 MDHEN, CDR2 SYDVKM. V was clipped by 8 bases and J by 0 bases, with 7 bases between them. The CDR3 is 13 residues long. The CDR3 coding sequence is TGTGCCAGCGGGTTTGCAACTAATGAAAAACTGTTTTTT. As protein: CASGFATNEKLFF. Supplemented by reference TRBV28 and TRBJ1-4, the full variable domain reads DVKVTQSSRYLVKRTGEKVFLECVQDMDHENMFWYRQDPGLGLRLIYFSYDVKMKEKGDIPEGYSVSREKKERFSLILESASTNQTSMYLCASGFATNEKLFFGSGTQLSVL.

This chain uses TRBV9 with TRBJ1-1; D perhaps matches TRBD1 (6 bases). CDR1 and CDR2 (germline): SGDLS, YYNGEE. Trimming took off 4 bases at V and 7 bases at J, with 14 bases between the two ends. There are 13 residues in the CDR3. The CDR3 sequence is CASSPPRTVEAFF. The CDR3 DNA follows: TGTGCCAGCAGCCCCCCCCGGACAGTTGAAGCTTTCTTT.

This clone was seen a single time. CDR3 DNA: TGTGCCAGCAGCTTGAAGACGGGCCGCACAGATACGCAGTATTTT. It yields the protein CASSLKTGRTDTQYF. The chain has TRBV5-4 and TRBJ2-3; no reliable D call. Germline V gene data show CDR1 as SGHNT and CDR2 as YYREEE (reference sequence). Trimming cost V 1 base and J 1 base, with 10 bases left between them. The CDR3 runs to 15 residues.

This clone has just a few counts. This rearrangement joins TRBV7-2 to TRBJ2-3; the D is unclear. This CDR3 is built from 12 residues. Trimming pared 5 bases from V and 2 bases from J, leaving 5 bases between. Germline CDR1 reads SGHTA; CDR2 reads FQGNSA. The CDR3 DNA follows: TGTGCCAGCAGCGGATACACAGATACGCAGTATTTT. Translated, it gives CASSGYTDTQYF.

The rearrangement uses TRBV11-3 and TRBJ1-1, with D possibly matching TRBD1 (5 bases). Trimming cost V 5 bases and J 3 bases, with 13 bases left between them. This CDR3 has 14 amino acids. Germline V CDR1 and CDR2: SGHNT, YENEEA. DNA of the CDR3: TGTGCCAGCAGCGCGGGGGACCTCCACACTGAAGCTTTCTTT. This codes for CASSAGDLHTEAFF.

V is TRBV3-1 (or the pseudogene TRBV3-2) and J is TRBJ1-1; D is ambiguous. The CDR3 is made up of 13 amino acids. V was shortened by 5 bases and J by 4 bases, with 11 bases between the two germline ends. Germline lookup yields CDR1 LGHDT and CDR2 YNNKEL (reference sequence). Here the CDR3 reads CASSANRVTEAFF. The DNA of the CDR3 is TGTGCCAGCAGCGCCAACCGGGTCACTGAAGCTTTCTTT.

This rearrangement joins TRBV19 to TRBJ1-6; TRBD1 might be the D (5 bases). Trimming pared 1 base from V and 10 bases from J, leaving 11 bases between. CDR1 and CDR2 (germline): LNHDA, SQIVND (reference sequence). This CDR3 region has 14 residues. The CDR3 DNA reads as TGTGCCAGTAGTATAGTGGGGGTACAATCACCCCTCCACTTT. Its translation is CASSIVGVQSPLHF.